Each of the 32 T cell receptor beta chains below was sequenced from the same sample in a study of cytomegalovirus exposure and HLA in healthy donors. 13 Jbeta primers and 60 Vbeta primers were used for the PCR. Sequencing was performed with immunoSEQ multiplex PCR; in TCRdb, only in-frame clones are kept and a portion is missing. The repertoire has around 140,000 clones, about four fifths of them found once; the top ten carry around 2.4%. Sample: PBMCs. The origin of the receptors is a woman younger than 35 in good health and CMV-seropositive.

This rearrangement joins TRBV7-9 to TRBJ2-5; tentative D call: TRBD1 (7 bases). CDR1 is SEHNR, CDR2 FQNEAQ, per germline (reference sequence). Trimming shortened V by 3 bases and J by 1 base, and 15 bases separated the two germline ends. The CDR3 contains 16 residues. For the CDR3, the DNA is TGTGCCAGCAGCTTTGGCGGGGCAGGGGGCCAAGAGACCCAGTACTTC. It yields the protein CASSFGGAGGQETQYF.

As regards this clone: At one end the junction does not follow the germline gene, possibly because of a read error. This chain links TRBV7-6 with TRBJ1-2; 7 bases align to TRBD1. Germline-derived CDR1 and CDR2 are SGHVS and FNYEAQ. The CDR3 is made up of 12 amino acids. This CDR3 reads CASSLGGGQTDF. The CDR3 bases are TGTGCCAGCAGCTTAGGAGGGGGACAGACCGACTTC.

In its sample, this clone was seen a few times. The rearrangement uses TRBV5-1 and TRBJ1-3; a weak D match, TRBD1 (5 bases). The CDR3 extends over 14 amino acids. Germline V gene sequence: CDR1 SGHRS, CDR2 YFSETQ. The V and J ends lost 5 bases and 0 bases respectively, with 9 bases between them. The CDR3 is CASSTGNSGNTIYF. The CDR3 coding sequence is TGCGCCAGCAGTACAGGCAACTCTGGAAACACCATATATTTT.

This chain uses TRBV7-8 with TRBJ1-5; D remains unclear. Germline-derived CDR1 and CDR2 are SGHVS and FQNEAQ. Trimming shortened V by 3 bases and J by 1 base, and 7 bases separated the two germline ends. This CDR3 region has 14 residues. The CDR3 protein is CASSLYGSNQPQHF. The CDR3 nucleotides are TGTGCCAGCAGCTTGTACGGGAGCAATCAGCCCCAGCATTTT.

V gene TRBV30 combines with J gene TRBJ1-5; D ambiguous. From germline, CDR1 is GTSNPN and CDR2 SVGIG (reference sequence). This CDR3 has 13 amino acids. The V gene lost 2 bases and the J gene lost 5 bases, with 10 bases spanning the gap. CDR3 nucleotide sequence: TGTGCCTGGAGTACCGGGTCCGATCAGCCCCAGCATTTT. Translated: CAWSTGSDQPQHF.

The J gene is TRBJ2-1, the V gene TRBV5-1; D is unresolved. Germline CDR1 is SGHRS and CDR2 is YFSETQ. The CDR3 runs to 14 residues. V lost 0 bases and J 4 bases, leaving 8 bases between the germline ends. The CDR3: CASSLELRYNEQFF. CDR3 nucleotides: TGCGCCAGCAGCTTGGAACTACGTTACAATGAGCAGTTCTTC. Looking up the rest from reference TRBV5-1 and TRBJ2-1 gives the full variable domain: KAGVTQTPRYLIKTRGQQVTLSCSPISGHRSVSWYQQTPGQGLQFLFEYFSETQRNKGNFPGRFSGRQFSNSRSEMNVSTLELGDSALYLCASSLELRYNEQFFGPGTRLTVL.

The chain carries TRBV6-1 and TRBJ2-3; tentatively, D is TRBD1 (5 bases). V was clipped by 3 bases and J by 0 bases, with 10 bases between them. Per germline, CDR1 MNHNS and CDR2 SASEGT. This CDR3 contains 15 residues. The CDR3: CASSEQGTSTDTQYF. CDR3 DNA sequence: TGTGCCAGCAGTGAGCAGGGAACAAGCACAGATACGCAGTATTTT.

V is TRBV28 and J is TRBJ2-3; 7 nucleotides line up with TRBD2. Germline assignment: CDR1 MDHEN and CDR2 SYDVKM. After removal of 6 bases from V and 4 bases from J, the junction contained 7 bases not matched to a gene. The CDR3 has 14 amino acids. DNA for the CDR3: TGTGCCAGCAGCCCACGGGCGGGGGCAGATACGCAGTATTTT. This codes for CASSPRAGADTQYF.

This clone has just a few counts. This chain connects TRBV6-5 to TRBJ2-7, with D possibly TRBD1 on 6 matching bases. Trimming stripped 6 bases from V and 3 bases from J, with 12 bases between. This CDR3 comprises 13 residues. Looked up from germline, CDR1 is MNHEY and CDR2 is SVGAGI. CDR3 in DNA: TGTGCCAGCAGCCAGGGGAACCACTACGAGCAGTACTTC. It codes for CASSQGNHYEQYF.

V and J are TRBV7-9 and TRBJ1-4, with D hard to call. The germline gives CDR1 SEHNR, CDR2 FQNEAQ (reference sequence). CDR3 length equals 12 residues. V lost 1 base, J lost 8 bases, and 5 bases lay in between. CDR3 in amino acids: CASSLGEEKLFF. CDR3 in DNA: TGTGCCAGCAGCTTAGGGGAGGAAAAACTGTTTTTT.

The chain joins TRBV6-5 to TRBJ2-7, with D unclear. CDR1 and CDR2 from the germline V gene are MNHEY and SVGAGI. The CDR3 is made up of 14 amino acids. V was pared by 3 bases and J by 3 bases, with 12 bases between. CDR3 loop: CASSYSSTGYEQYF. DNA of the CDR3: TGTGCCAGCAGTTATTCTTCTACCGGCTACGAGCAGTACTTC.

V is TRBV5-1 and J is TRBJ2-7; 10 bases agree with TRBD1. This CDR3 region has 15 residues. CDR1 is SGHRS and CDR2 is YFSETQ in the germline V gene. Trimming took 4 bases from V and 3 from J; bases not matched to a gene: 7. The CDR3 bases are TGCGCCAGCAGCCCCAAGGGACAGGGGCTCTACGAGCAGTACTTC. This sequence encodes CASSPKGQGLYEQYF.

The chain links TRBV5-1 to TRBJ2-3; 7 bases align to TRBD2. The CDR3 contains 15 residues. Trimming took 4 bases from V and 2 from J; bases not matched to a gene: 7. The germline CDR1 and CDR2 sequences are SGHRS and YFSETQ. The CDR3 DNA sequence: TGCGCCAGCAGCACAACGCGGGGGTCCACAGATACGCAGTATTTT. The encoded protein is CASSTTRGSTDTQYF.

The rearrangement links TRBV7-8 to TRBJ2-1; 14 bases line up with TRBD2. The germline V gene encodes CDR1 SGHVS and CDR2 FQNEAQ. The V and J ends lost 3 bases and 4 bases, in that order; junction bases with no gene match: 5. The CDR3 contains 17 residues. CDR3 in amino acids: CASSLTSGGAQYNEQFF. CDR3 coding DNA: TGTGCCAGCAGCTTGACTAGCGGGGGGGCCCAATACAATGAGCAGTTCTTC. The full variable domain, in which reference TRBV7-8 and TRBJ2-1 provide the parts outside the CDR3, is GAGVSQSPRYKVAKRGQDVALRCDPISGHVSLFWYQQALGQGPEFLTYFQNEAQLDKSGLPSDRFFAERPEGSVSTLKIQRTQQEDSAVYLCASSLTSGGAQYNEQFFGPGTRLTVL.

This chain connects TRBV5-1 to TRBJ2-5, with TRBD2 matching 9 bases. There are 17 residues in the CDR3. Trimming cost V 0 bases and J 5 bases; bases outside gene matches: 11. Germline V lookup: CDR1 SGHRS, CDR2 YFSETQ. CDR3 DNA sequence: TGCGCCAGCAGCTTGGATTTGGCGGGGGGGCCTTGGGAGACCCAGTACTTC. Translated: CASSLDLAGGPWETQYF.

The chain couples TRBV4-2 to TRBJ1-3, with D uncertain. The CDR3 totals 17 residues. Trimming removed 0 bases at V and 0 bases at J, with 12 bases between. CDR1 and CDR2 (germline): LGHNA, YNFKEQ. Here the CDR3 reads CASSQDWAGYSGNTIYF. DNA of the CDR3: TGTGCCAGCAGCCAAGATTGGGCAGGCTACTCTGGAAACACCATATATTTT.

The V and J genes are TRBV11-3 and TRBJ2-1; D unresolved. The length of the CDR3 is 12 residues. Deletions cut 0 bases from V and 9 bases from J, with 6 bases between. Germline V gene lookup returns CDR1 SGHNT and CDR2 YENEEA. The CDR3 loop is CASSLDGSEQFF. CDR3 sequence (DNA): TGTGCCAGCAGCTTAGATGGTAGTGAGCAGTTCTTC. Together with reference TRBV11-3 and TRBJ2-1, the CDR3 gives the full variable domain: EAGVVQSPRYKIIEKKQPVAFWCNPISGHNTLYWYLQNLGQGPELLIRYENEEAVDDSQLPKDRFSAERLKGVDSTLKIQPAELGDSAVYLCASSLDGSEQFFGPGTRLTVL.

The genes are TRBV7-8 and TRBJ2-7; tentatively, D is TRBD1 (6 bases). The germline gives CDR1 SGHVS, CDR2 FQNEAQ. The ends were cut back, 1 base at V and 7 bases at J, with 17 bases in the middle. This CDR3 has 15 amino acids. This chain's CDR3 is CASSLVGTGMGEQYF. CDR3 coding DNA: TGTGCCAGCAGCTTAGTAGGTACAGGGATGGGTGAGCAGTACTTC.

This sequence joins TRBV5-1 and TRBJ1-2, with D perhaps TRBD1 (5 bases). Per germline, CDR1 SGHRS and CDR2 YFSETQ. The CDR3 covers 18 residues. Between the trimmed V and J ends, which lost 3 bases and 4 bases, there was a span of 25 bases. In DNA, the CDR3 is TGCGCCAGCAGCTCCGGTCGGGGGTCGGCGGTGGAGACCTATGGCTACACCTTC. The encoded protein is CASSSGRGSAVETYGYTF.

In its sample, this clone was seen many times. Other DNA sequences of this sample code for an identical CDR3. This chain connects TRBV4-3 to TRBJ1-2; 8 bases align to TRBD1. Germline CDR1 is LGHNA and CDR2 is YSLEER. V dropped 0 bases and J dropped 4; count of bases not matched to a gene: 7. The CDR3 runs 16 residues. CDR3 in DNA: TGCGCCAGCAGCCAAGAATGGGGTACAGGGGGCTATGGCTACACCTTC. It translates to CASSQEWGTGGYGYTF.

V and J are TRBV6-1 and TRBJ1-5, with 8 bases lining up with TRBD1. Germline V gene data show CDR1 as MNHNS and CDR2 as SASEGT. The junction had 8 bases not matched to a gene; V was cut back by 3 bases and J by 1 base. This CDR3 is 17 amino acids long. In DNA, the CDR3 is TGTGCCAGCAGTGAGGGTGCAGGGGGCCGGAGCAATCAGCCCCAGCATTTT. As protein: CASSEGAGGRSNQPQHF.

The rearrangement uses TRBV9 and TRBJ2-5; 10 bases are shared with TRBD1. In germline, CDR1 is SGDLS, CDR2 YYNGEE. CDR3 length: 16 amino acids. V shed 4 bases, J shed 4 bases, and the junction held 10 bases outside the gene matches. CDR3 in amino acids: CASSPDRGREGETQYF. Here the CDR3 DNA reads TGTGCCAGCAGCCCTGACAGGGGGCGGGAAGGAGAGACCCAGTACTTC.

J is TRBJ2-5 and V is TRBV5-5; weak D call: TRBD2 (5 bases). This CDR3 region has 15 residues. The germline CDR1 and CDR2 sequences are SGHKS and YYEKEE (reference sequence). Trimming cost V 2 bases and J 3 bases, with 14 bases left between them. The CDR3 here is CASSLIPGIKETQYF. For the CDR3, the DNA is TGTGCCAGCAGCTTAATCCCCGGGATAAAAGAGACCCAGTACTTC.

The chain couples TRBV28 to TRBJ1-4; TRBD1 is a possible D gene (6 bases). CDR3 length: 14 amino acids. Germline CDR1 and CDR2: MDHEN and SYDVKM. V lost 6 bases and J lost 4, with 12 bases in between. The CDR3 here is CASRPDRYNEKLFF. The CDR3 bases are TGTGCCAGCAGGCCCGACAGGTATAATGAAAAACTGTTTTTT.

A single count supports this clone. The chain recombines TRBV6-1 with TRBJ2-1; D is perhaps TRBD1 (6 bases). The CDR3 runs to 15 residues. Germline V gives CDR1 MNHNS, CDR2 SASEGT. Trimming took off 5 bases at V and 4 bases at J, with 15 bases between the two ends. The CDR3 loop is CASSSAGTNYNEQFF. The CDR3 DNA follows: TGTGCCAGCAGTTCTGCCGGGACAAATTACAATGAGCAGTTCTTC.

This chain links TRBV11-2 with TRBJ2-6; D call uncertain. V was pared by 1 base and J by 0 bases, with 4 bases between. Germline CDR1 is SGHAT and CDR2 is FQNNGV. The length of the CDR3 is 15 residues. The CDR3 DNA reads TGTGCCAGCAGCTTAGGAGCCTCTGGGGCCAACGTCCTGACTTTC. Translating gives CASSLGASGANVLTF.

The V gene is TRBV6-6, the J gene TRBJ1-2, with TRBD1 matching 8 bases. The germline V gene has CDR1 MNHNY and CDR2 SVGAGI (reference sequence). With V trimmed by 11 bases and J by 4 bases, 9 bases remained unmatched. The CDR3 runs 13 residues. The CDR3 region has the DNA TGTGCCGGATCAGGGGGCGCCGGCTATGGCTACACCTTC. As protein: CAGSGGAGYGYTF.

Here the CDR3 reads CASSQQLQGLGGEQYF. Here the CDR3 DNA reads TGCGCCAGCAGCCAGCAGCTCCAGGGGTTGGGTGGCGAGCAGTACTTC. The chain joins TRBV4-3 to TRBJ2-5; D is perhaps TRBD1 (6 bases). The DNA end lines up better with TRBJ2-7; the J call may be wrong. The CDR3 length is 16 residues. Germline V gene data show CDR1 as LGHNA and CDR2 as YSLEER.

This chain joins TRBV19 and TRBJ1-6; a weak D match, TRBD1 (5 bases). Trimming pared 3 bases from V and 6 bases from J, leaving 6 bases between. This CDR3 is 13 amino acids long. CDR1 is LNHDA, CDR2 SQIVND, per germline (reference sequence). CDR3 amino acids: CASSIGGNSPLHF. The CDR3 DNA reads as TGTGCCAGTAGTATCGGGGGTAATTCACCCCTCCACTTT. Variable domain in full (rest from reference TRBV19 and TRBJ1-6): DGGITQSPKYLFRKEGQNVTLSCEQNLNHDAMYWYRQDPGQGLRLIYYSQIVNDFQKGDIAEGYSVSREKKESFPLTVTSAQKNPTAFYLCASSIGGNSPLHFGNGTRLTVT.

The chain has TRBV19 and TRBJ2-4; 8 bases line up with TRBD1. Germline loops: CDR1 LNHDA, CDR2 SQIVND (reference sequence). The CDR3 has 15 residues. J was trimmed by 1 base and V by 6 bases; bases with no gene match: 5. This CDR3 is CASSGQGSAKNIQYF. CDR3 coding DNA: TGTGCCAGTAGCGGACAGGGCTCGGCCAAAAACATTCAGTACTTC.

This clone is a singleton in its sample. CDR3 DNA: TGTGCCAGTAGTATAGTTAGGAGCTCCTACAATGAGCAGTTCTTC. Its translation is CASSIVRSSYNEQFF. The rearrangement uses TRBV19 and TRBJ2-1, with D uncertain. Trimming shortened V by 1 base and J by 0 bases, and 7 bases separated the two germline ends. This CDR3 has 15 amino acids. Germline CDR1 reads LNHDA; CDR2 reads SQIVND (reference sequence).

The genes are TRBV7-9 and TRBJ2-7; perhaps TRBD1 as D (8 bases). The CDR3 runs 15 residues. Trimming removed 5 bases at V and 7 bases at J, with 21 bases between. Germline assignment: CDR1 SEHNR and CDR2 FQNEAQ (reference sequence). Here the CDR3 reads CASSGSGAGGGEQYF. As DNA, the CDR3 is TGTGCCAGCAGCGGGAGCGGGGCAGGGGGCGGGGAGCAGTACTTC.